One T cell receptor beta chain is described in this entry. The antigen remains unidentified. The data derive from a study of T cell responses to AZD1222 COVID-19 vaccine. About the study: Second doses at about 4 or about 12 weeks were pooled. Study-level findings and limits: Repertoires were obtained only post-peak T cell response.

TCRdb's copy holds only in-frame clones and misses some; the assay was immunoSEQ multiplex PCR. The sample has 150,000 or so clones, roughly 91% seen once; the top ten hold roughly 9%. The V end lost 0 bases, the J end lost 0 bases, and 9 bases lay between the germline ends. Per the germline V gene, CDR1 is LGHDT and CDR2 is YNNKEL (reference sequence). CDR3 length equals 16 residues. The sequencing here drew on peripheral blood, taken on day 0 of AZD1222 vaccination. This TCR was recovered from an adult in good health. The chain couples TRBV3-1 (or the pseudogene TRBV3-2) to TRBJ2-4; maybe TRBD2 (5 bases). CDR3 sequence: CASSQDISAAKNIQYF. In nucleotides, the CDR3 is TGTGCCAGCAGCCAAGATATTAGCGCAGCCAAAAACATTCAGTACTTC.